These T cell receptor beta chains were read from a single sample in a study of blood T cell repertoires in COVID-19. TCRdb's table, derived via immunoSEQ multiplex PCR, lists solely in-frame clones and lacks some. The sample includes fewer than 300,000 clones, 80% to 95% of them seen just once. Sequenced sample: PBMCs or T cells enriched from blood (not recorded which). The receptor source for this set is a woman in her twenties or thirties who had recovered from COVID-19. Both conserved end residues are part of each CDR3. A D gene is named only where the DNA matches it firmly. Some rows mark clone size as missing; the rest say once, few, many or name a class of expanded clone.

size: NA
J: TRBJ1-5
V: TRBV2
D: TRBD1
CDR3: CASRRTGGSAPNQPQHF
DNA: TGTGCCAGCAGGCGGACAGGGGGCTCTGCCCCCAATCAGCCCCAGCATTTT

size: NA
J: TRBJ2-7
V: TRBV5-1
D: TRBD2
CDR3: CASSSSGGAYEQYF
DNA: TGCGCCAGCAGCAGTAGCGGGGGAGCCTACGAGCAGTACTTC

size: NA
J: TRBJ1-1
V: TRBV7-9
D: TRBD1
CDR3: CASSLARFGQGEEAFF
DNA: TGTGCCAGCAGCTTAGCGCGTTTTGGACAGGGGGAAGAAGCTTTCTTT

size: NA
J: TRBJ2-3
V: TRBV7-3
D: TRBD2
CDR3: CASSLHSGRAGTDTQYF
DNA: TGTGCCAGCAGCTTACATAGCGGGAGGGCCGGCACAGATACGCAGTATTTT

size: NA
J: TRBJ1-1
V: TRBV6-5
D: NA
CDR3: CASSSQVMNTEAFF
DNA: TGTGCCAGCAGTTCACAAGTAATGAACACTGAAGCTTTCTTT

size: NA
J: TRBJ1-5
V: TRBV19
D: TRBD1
CDR3: CASSTRGGGGNQPQHF
DNA: TGTGCCAGTAGTACCCGCGGAGGGGGCGGAAATCAGCCCCAGCATTTT

size: once
J: TRBJ2-1
V: TRBV7-6
D: TRBD1
CDR3: CASSLEGTTGGFSNEQFF
DNA: TGTGCCAGCAGCTTAGAAGGAACTACAGGGGGCTTTTCCAATGAGCAGTTCTTC

size: NA
J: TRBJ2-1
V: TRBV11-2
D: NA
CDR3: CASRVIAAYNEQFF
DNA: TGTGCCAGCAGGGTGATAGCGGCCTACAATGAGCAGTTCTTC

size: NA
J: TRBJ1-4
V: TRBV28
D: NA
CDR3: CASTAGGMDEKLFF
DNA: TGTGCCAGCACCGCCGGCGGGATGGATGAAAAACTGTTTTTT

size: NA
J: TRBJ2-7
V: TRBV12-3/TRBV12-4
D: NA
CDR3: CASSLIYEQYF
DNA: TGTGCCAGCAGTCTTATATACGAGCAGTACTTC

size: once
J: TRBJ1-2
V: TRBV7-8
D: TRBD1
CDR3: CASSHGQALNYGYTF
DNA: TGTGCCAGCAGCCACGGACAGGCTTTAAACTATGGCTACACCTTC

size: NA
J: TRBJ2-1
V: TRBV7-3
D: NA
CDR3: CASSYSGRNNEQFF
DNA: TGTGCCAGCAGTTATTCCGGGAGAAACAATGAGCAGTTCTTC

size: NA
J: TRBJ2-5
V: TRBV5-1
D: TRBD2
CDR3: CASSLVAGEETQYF
DNA: TGCGCCAGCAGCTTGGTGGCGGGAGAGGAGACCCAGTACTTC

size: NA
J: TRBJ2-1
V: TRBV11-2
D: TRBD1
CDR3: CASSFGQGVHNEQFF
DNA: TGTGCCAGCAGCTTTGGACAGGGGGTCCACAATGAGCAGTTCTTC

size: once
J: TRBJ2-5
V: TRBV5-1
D: TRBD1
CDR3: CASSSPPGRQGRETQYF
DNA: TGCGCCAGCAGCTCCCCCCCGGGGAGACAGGGACGCGAGACCCAGTACTTC

size: NA
J: TRBJ2-1
V: TRBV7-2
D: NA
CDR3: CASNTGTSIYNEQFF
DNA: TGTGCCAGCAACACAGGGACATCCATCTACAATGAGCAGTTCTTC

size: NA
J: TRBJ1-2
V: TRBV6-5
D: NA
CDR3: CASSPDRPGNYGYTF
DNA: TGTGCCAGCAGTCCCGACAGGCCGGGGAACTATGGCTACACCTTC

size: NA
J: TRBJ2-6
V: TRBV7-9
D: TRBD1
CDR3: CASSLKGTGSFGANVLTF
DNA: TGTGCCAGCAGCTTAAAAGGGACAGGGTCTTTTGGGGCCAACGTCCTGACTTTC

size: NA
J: TRBJ2-7
V: TRBV27
D: TRBD2
CDR3: CASRLAGATYEQYF
DNA: TGTGCCAGCAGACTAGCGGGAGCGACATACGAGCAGTACTTC

size: NA
J: TRBJ2-7
V: TRBV6-2/TRBV6-3
D: TRBD2
CDR3: CASSYSASGSYEQYF
DNA: TGTGCCAGCAGTTATTCGGCTAGCGGCTCCTACGAGCAGTACTTC

size: NA
J: TRBJ2-1
V: TRBV5-4
D: TRBD1
CDR3: CASSLGQGRNEQFF
DNA: TGTGCCAGCAGCCTGGGACAGGGGAGGAATGAGCAGTTCTTC

size: NA
J: TRBJ2-2
V: TRBV11-3
D: NA
CDR3: CASSFSIGGGPGELFF
DNA: TGTGCCAGCAGCTTTTCGATCGGTGGCGGTCCCGGGGAGCTGTTTTTT

size: NA
J: TRBJ1-4
V: TRBV24-1
D: TRBD1
CDR3: CATSEGDSHNEKLFF
DNA: TGTGCCACCAGTGAGGGGGACAGCCATAATGAAAAACTGTTTTTT

size: once
J: TRBJ2-7
V: TRBV5-6
D: NA
CDR3: CASSLETGPSYEQYF
DNA: TGTGCCAGCAGCTTGGAGACAGGACCTTCCTACGAGCAGTACTTC

size: NA
J: TRBJ2-7
V: TRBV2
D: TRBD2
CDR3: CASSGASGQYF
DNA: TGTGCCAGCAGTGGAGCTAGCGGGCAGTACTTC

size: few
J: TRBJ2-2
V: TRBV5-1
D: TRBD1
CDR3: CASSSRQGGSGELFF
DNA: TGCGCCAGCAGCTCGAGACAGGGCGGATCAGGGGAGCTGTTTTTT

size: NA
J: TRBJ2-1
V: TRBV9
D: NA
CDR3: CASSVVGGTDYNEQFF
DNA: TGTGCCAGCAGCGTAGTTGGAGGGACAGACTACAATGAGCAGTTCTTC

size: NA
J: TRBJ2-7
V: TRBV2
D: TRBD1
CDR3: CASSEDRGRSEQYF
DNA: TGTGCCAGCAGTGAAGACAGGGGGCGAAGCGAGCAGTACTTC

size: NA
J: TRBJ2-7
V: TRBV28
D: TRBD1
CDR3: CASVGTGRSEQYF
DNA: TGTGCCAGCGTGGGGACAGGGAGATCCGAGCAGTACTTC

size: NA
J: TRBJ2-3
V: TRBV7-2
D: NA
CDR3: CASSLNLGGQQGGTQYF
DNA: TGTGCCAGCAGCTTAAATTTGGGTGGGCAACAAGGAGGTACGCAGTATTTT

size: NA
J: TRBJ2-7
V: TRBV6-1
D: NA
CDR3: CASSELAGERYEQYF
DNA: TGTGCCAGCAGTGAATTGGCAGGGGAAAGGTACGAGCAGTACTTC

size: NA
J: TRBJ2-7
V: TRBV7-6
D: NA
CDR3: CASSLSMGPYEQYF
DNA: TGTGCCAGCAGCCTGTCCATGGGCCCCTACGAGCAGTACTTC

size: NA
J: TRBJ1-5
V: TRBV28
D: TRBD1
CDR3: CASSFNPRTGGNSNQPQHF
DNA: TGTGCCAGCAGTTTTAACCCACGGACAGGGGGTAATAGCAATCAGCCCCAGCATTTT

size: once
J: TRBJ2-7
V: TRBV14
D: NA
CDR3: CASSQDDRTYEQYF
DNA: TGTGCCAGCAGCCAAGATGACAGGACCTACGAGCAGTACTTC

size: NA
J: TRBJ2-7
V: TRBV5-5
D: TRBD2
CDR3: CASSASGSYFEQYF
DNA: TGTGCCAGCAGCGCAAGCGGGAGTTACTTCGAGCAGTACTTC

size: NA
J: TRBJ2-2
V: TRBV5-6
D: NA
CDR3: CASSLEGANTGELFF
DNA: TGTGCCAGCAGCTTGGAGGGAGCGAACACCGGGGAGCTGTTTTTT

size: NA
J: TRBJ2-1
V: TRBV19
D: TRBD2
CDR3: CASSPRTSGPYNEQFF
DNA: TGTGCCAGTAGCCCACGGACTAGCGGGCCCTACAATGAGCAGTTCTTC

size: NA
J: TRBJ2-2
V: TRBV15
D: TRBD2
CDR3: CATGGGRLALNTGELFF
DNA: TGTGCCACCGGGGGGGGGCGACTAGCGTTAAACACCGGGGAGCTGTTTTTT

size: NA
J: TRBJ2-5
V: TRBV7-2
D: TRBD1
CDR3: CASSLRQGHQETQYF
DNA: TGTGCCAGCAGCTTACGACAGGGGCATCAAGAGACCCAGTACTTC